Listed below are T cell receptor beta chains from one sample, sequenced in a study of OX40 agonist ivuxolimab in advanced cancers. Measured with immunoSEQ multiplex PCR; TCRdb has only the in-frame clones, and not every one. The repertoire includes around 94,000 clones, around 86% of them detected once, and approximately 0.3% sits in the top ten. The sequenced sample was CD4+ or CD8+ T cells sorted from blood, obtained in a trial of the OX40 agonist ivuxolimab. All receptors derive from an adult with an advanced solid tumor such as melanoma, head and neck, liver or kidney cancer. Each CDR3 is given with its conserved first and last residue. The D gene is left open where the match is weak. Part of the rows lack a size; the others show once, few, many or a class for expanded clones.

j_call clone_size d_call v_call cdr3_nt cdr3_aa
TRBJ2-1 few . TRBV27 TGTGCCAGCAGTTTGCTCGGGGGGCTTCTCTACAATGAGCAGTTCTTC CASSLLGGLLYNEQFF
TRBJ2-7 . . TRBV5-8 TGTGCCAGCAGCTTGGGGGCCACAATAAGTTCGGGCGAGCAGTACTTC CASSLGATISSGEQYF
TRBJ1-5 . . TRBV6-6 TGTGCCAGCAGTTACCCCCATGTGGGGAGCAATCAGCCCCAGCATTTT CASSYPHVGSNQPQHF
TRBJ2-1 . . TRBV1 TGCACCAGCAGCCATAGGACTAGCGGGGGTCACAATGAGCAGTTCTTC CTSSHRTSGGHNEQFF
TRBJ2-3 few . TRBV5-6 TGTGCCAGCAGCTTGGTTCGGGTGTTGGGCACAGATACGCAGTATTTT CASSLVRVLGTDTQYF
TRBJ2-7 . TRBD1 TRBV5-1 TGCGCCAGCAGCTTTGACAGGGGGTCCTACGAGCAGTACTTC CASSFDRGSYEQYF
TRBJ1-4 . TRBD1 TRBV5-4 TGTGCCAGCAGACAGGACAGGGGGCTCGGAAAACTGTTTTTT CASRQDRGLGKLFF
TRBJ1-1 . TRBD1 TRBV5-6 TGTGCCAGCAGCTCGATGACAGGGGAAGCGAACACTGAAGCTTTCTTT CASSSMTGEANTEAFF
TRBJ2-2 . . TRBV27 TGTGCCAGCGGTCTCCAACCGGGAACCACCGGGGAGCTGTTTTTT CASGLQPGTTGELFF
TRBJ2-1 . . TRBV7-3 TGTGCCAGCAGCCTAACCCCCCCCAATGAGCAGTTCTTC CASSLTPPNEQFF
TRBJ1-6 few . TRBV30 TGTGCCTGGAGTGTAGCAGATAATTCACCCCTCCACTTT CAWSVADNSPLHF
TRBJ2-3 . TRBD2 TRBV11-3 TGTGCCAGCAGCTTAGGGGTTAGCGGGGGATCCACAGATACGCAGTATTTT CASSLGVSGGSTDTQYF
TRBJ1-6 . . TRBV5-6 TGTGCCAGCAGCTTGGATTGGGATTCACCCCTCCACTTT CASSLDWDSPLHF
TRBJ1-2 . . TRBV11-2 TGTGCCAGCAGCTTAGATCGGGGAGGCTATGGCTACACCTTC CASSLDRGGYGYTF
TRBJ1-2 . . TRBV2 TGTGCCAGCAGTACACGGAGCTATGGCTACACCTTC CASSTRSYGYTF
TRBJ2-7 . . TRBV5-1 TGCGCCAGCAGCTCTAACTACGAGCAGTACTTC CASSSNYEQYF
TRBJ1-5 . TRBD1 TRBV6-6 TGTGCCAGCAGTCTCACAGGGGACCAGCCCCAGCATTTT CASSLTGDQPQHF
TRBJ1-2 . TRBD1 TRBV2 TGTGCCAGCAGACAGGGGGCGGGCTATGGCTACACCTTC CASRQGAGYGYTF
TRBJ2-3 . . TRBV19 TGTGCCAGTAGCACTGCCGAGGCGGATACGCAGTATTTT CASSTAEADTQYF
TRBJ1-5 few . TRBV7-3 TGTGCCAGCATAATGAATCAGCCCCAGCATTTT CASIMNQPQHF
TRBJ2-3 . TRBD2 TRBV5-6 TGTGCCAGCAGCTCGACTAGCGGGGACCAAACGCAGTATTTT CASSSTSGDQTQYF
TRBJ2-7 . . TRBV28 TGTGCCAGCATGAGTGGATATTACGAGCAGTACTTC CASMSGYYEQYF
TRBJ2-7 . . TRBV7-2 TGTGCCAGCAGCTTACACTACGAGCAGTACTTC CASSLHYEQYF
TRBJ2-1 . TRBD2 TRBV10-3 TGTGCCATCGCAGGACAGCGGGGGGACCCCAGCTCCTACAATGAGCAGTTCTTC CAIAGQRGDPSSYNEQFF
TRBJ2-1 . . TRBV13 TGTGCCAGCAGCTTAGGGGGCACGGCTTACAATGAGCAGTTCTTC CASSLGGTAYNEQFF